This T cell receptor (beta chain) originates from a study of CD8 T cells in ankylosing spondylitis (dated by TCRdb to about 2017). Context from the whole study: The study set out to find disease-linked TCR variants by profiling T cell receptor beta repertoires in ankylosing spondylitis patients and healthy donors. The whole study cohort included 108 healthy donors and 20 to 25 ankylosing spondylitis patients. Peripheral blood samples were taken, and synovial fluid was additionally collected from ankylosing spondylitis patients.

The sample holds many counts of this clonotype. There is no known antigen for this receptor. No quality values exist for individual bases; no much larger clone is one base distant. What the authors observed across the whole study: Blood from ankylosing spondylitis patients appeared to be characterized by a TCR beta motif made up of under ten highly homologous amino acid variants. Some motif variants were previously reported in synovial fluid and blood of reactive arthritis patients, suggesting common disease-initiation mechanisms. In peripheral blood, the disease-linked clones were found at relatively low frequencies and had a CD8+ phenotype. According to the report, matched synovial fluid samples from ankylosing spondylitis patients were significantly enriched for the disease-linked clones.

The run used an Illumina HiSeq 2500. Quantitative 5'-RACE with molecular barcodes was used to prepare TCR beta libraries. The paper's processing steps were these. A new computational method, built on a probabilistic model of VDJ rearrangement, was used to identify disease-linked TCR variants. The raw public data were reprocessed by TCRdb itself: fastp quality trimming at Q25, MiXCR clonotype calling, in-frame beta chains only. CDR3 protein sequences are deduplicated, and each keeps its most common genes and DNA. TCRdb, not the authors, supplied the V and J calls. A total of 200,000 to 250,000 distinct CDR3 sequences appear in this sample, about 6.7% of them only once. The ten biggest clones cover 11% to 15% of the sample. The sequence was obtained from a male donor with ankylosing spondylitis. Material for sequencing was blood, either unsorted or a sorted T cell fraction (not recorded which).

The CDR3 reads CASSFPDTQYF. The nucleotide sequence reads as follows: TGTGCCAGCAGTTTCCCAGATACGCAGTATTTT. The chain joins TRBV6-2 or TRBV6-3 to TRBJ2-3, with the D gene call left open. V is clipped by 4 bases and J by 4 bases, and the sequence between their germline boundaries is 3 bases long. There are 11 amino acids in the CDR3, from cysteine to phenylalanine inclusive. Kept here is only the CDR3 DNA, which spans 33 bases and is read in frame from base 1. CDR1 and CDR2, per the germline V gene, are MNHEY and SVGEGT.